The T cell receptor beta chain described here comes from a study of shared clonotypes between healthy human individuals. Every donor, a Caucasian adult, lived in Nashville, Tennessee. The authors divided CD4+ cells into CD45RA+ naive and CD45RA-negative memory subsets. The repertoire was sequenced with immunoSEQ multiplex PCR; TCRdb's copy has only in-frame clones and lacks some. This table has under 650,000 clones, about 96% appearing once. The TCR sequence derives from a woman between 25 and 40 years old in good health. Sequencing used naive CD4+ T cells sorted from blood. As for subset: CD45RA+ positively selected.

The CDR3 is CASSLVPTGASEQYF. The CDR3 coding sequence is TGCGCCAGCAGCTTGGTTCCTACAGGGGCCAGCGAGCAGTACTTC. The chain is built from TRBV5-1 and TRBJ2-7, with TRBD1 matching 7 bases. The CDR3 has 15 amino acids. Germline lookup yields CDR1 SGHRS and CDR2 YFSETQ. The junction had 9 bases not matched to a gene; V was cut back by 0 bases and J by 6 bases.